This T cell receptor (beta chain) was captured by sequencing in a study of T cells in women clearing cervical HPV infection. Each participant carried one incident cervical HPV16 infection only. Measured with immunoSEQ multiplex PCR; TCRdb has only the in-frame clones, and not every one. The table for this sample gives approximately 34,000 clones. Germline CDR1 reads MNHNS; CDR2 reads SASEGT. This CDR3 region has 14 residues. V lost 2 bases to trimming and J lost 4 bases, with 12 bases between them. Remarks on this clone: The CDR3 is cut off 3 residues early in the read; its end comes from the germline J gene.

The chain links TRBV6-1 to TRBJ2-7, with a tentative D call TRBD1 (5 bases). This TCR derives from a woman between 18 and 70 years old with a cervical HPV16 infection that either progressed to CIN3+ or cleared (not recorded which). Sequencing was carried out using blood buffy coat. Here the CDR3 reads CASSETIGDYEQYF. The covered CDR3 bases are TGTGCCAGCAGTGAAACAATAGGGGATTACGAG.